These T cell receptor beta chains were read from a single sample in a study of fetal regulatory T cell absence and autoimmunity. TCRdb's copy holds only in-frame clones and misses some; the assay was immunoSEQ multiplex PCR. Altogether just over 45,000 clones are present, 70% to 85% being singletons, with the ten largest covering approximately 0.45%. Source material: cord blood. These receptor sequences come from a newborn boy with IPEX syndrome. Each CDR3 is given without its conserved first and last residue.

V gene | CDR3 protein
TRBV5-1 | ASSRIANTGELF
TRBV18 | ASSPKASHYEQY
TRBV4-1 | ASSPSLKGGGSSYNEQF
TRBV6-1 | ASSERGIYGYT
TRBV19 | ASSMGLAGGSTDTQY
TRBV7-8 | ASSLEQGQETQY
TRBV7-6 | ASSLEGWGYGYT
TRBV6-6 | ASSFGLTAYNSPLH
TRBV2 | ARGQGATYEQY
TRBV11-2 | ASSLLSEAF
TRBV7-6 | ASSLEAAGAQETQY
TRBV18 | ASSPDVSTEQF
TRBV27 | ASSSGTEGGGYT
TRBV9 | ASSTQTGGGGNTIY
TRBV4-1 | ASSQDKVAGVGEQF
TRBV9 | ASSVNPGTGVYEQY
TRBV6-1 | ASSVLGGTSGGTDTQY
TRBV19 | ASSIGTGSDIQY
TRBV5-5 | ASSQGATNEKLF
TRBV6-5 | ASSYGRGQETQY
TRBV6-6 | ASSYSLAGNEQF
TRBV11-2 | ASSLDPRGDSPLH
TRBV7-2 | ASSSWGAETQY
TRBV12-5 | ASGLGRSSYEQY
TRBV5-4 | ASSHDRNPYEQY
TRBV4-1 | ASSQGTSGQETQY
TRBV15 | ATSRDRSAYEQY
TRBV7-8 | ASGPRGTEAF
TRBV7-8 | ASSLVSGRVPGELF
TRBV7-9 | ASSSGTSGGADTQY
TRBV19 | ASSMTGTHEQY
TRBV27 | ASGRTGPNEQF
TRBV5-6 | ASSPRDRFGGYT
TRBV30 | AWRASGRARYEQY
TRBV4-2 | ASSDLSSGGAAKNIQY
TRBV11-2 | ASSLDRVNTEAF
TRBV11-2 | ASSPGTSGVYEQF
TRBV6-5 | ASSSRADKTRAEAF
TRBV15 | ATSRDKGAYSPLH
TRBV5-4 | ASSLDSTATEAF
TRBV27 | ASSLHTGVEQY
TRBV7-8 | ASSLVQQETQY